These 9 T cell receptor beta chains originate from one sample sequenced in a study of cytomegalovirus exposure and HLA in healthy donors. It was with 60 Vbeta and 13 Jbeta primers that the PCR ran. Assay: immunoSEQ multiplex PCR; the TCRdb copy retains only in-frame clones and omits some. The sample lists tens of thousands of clones, around 75% occurring once. The sequenced sample consisted of PBMCs. The origin of the receptors is a man aged 45-60 years in good health and CMV-seropositive.

The chain has TRBV28 and TRBJ2-4, with TRBD2 matching over 12 bases. The CDR3 loop spans 18 amino acids. Germline trimming cut 1 base from V and 0 bases from J; bases unmatched to any gene: 4. From germline, CDR1 is MDHEN and CDR2 SYDVKM. CDR3 residues: CASSLSASGRVAKNIQYF. As DNA, the CDR3 is TGTGCCAGCAGTTTATCTGCTAGCGGGAGGGTAGCCAAAAACATTCAGTACTTC.

The rearrangement uses TRBV27 and TRBJ2-2; D gene ambiguous. V lost 8 bases to trimming and J lost 1 base, with 5 bases between them. The CDR3 consists of 12 residues. Germline V gene lookup returns CDR1 MNHEY and CDR2 SMNVEV (reference sequence). The CDR3 loop reads CASLGNTGELFF. The CDR3 DNA reads TGTGCCAGCCTCGGGAACACCGGGGAGCTGTTTTTT.

V and J are TRBV19 and TRBJ1-2, with 7 bases matching TRBD1. Germline V gene sequence: CDR1 LNHDA, CDR2 SQIVND (reference sequence). The CDR3 is 15 residues long. V was pared by 3 bases and J by 0 bases, with 4 bases of the junction left unmatched. The CDR3 sequence: CASSMRGQPNYGYTF. CDR3 DNA: TGTGCCAGTAGTATGAGGGGACAGCCTAACTATGGCTACACCTTC.

This clone was observed once. The chain has TRBV6-5 and TRBJ1-2; maybe TRBD1 (5 bases). Per the germline V gene, CDR1 is MNHEY and CDR2 is SVGAGI. V was cut by 7 bases and J by 6 bases, with 15 bases left in between. This CDR3 contains 13 residues. The CDR3 DNA reads as TGTGCCAGCAACCTACGCGGGACGGATGGCTACACCTTC. This gives the protein CASNLRGTDGYTF.

V is TRBV6-1 and J is TRBJ2-1; 9 bases fit TRBD2. Germline V gives CDR1 MNHNS, CDR2 SASEGT. The CDR3 covers 14 residues. V trimming: 4 bases; J trimming: 10 bases; junction bases outside the gene matches: 8. CDR3 in amino acids: CASSVWLAGNEQFF. In nucleotides, the CDR3 is TGTGCCAGCAGTGTATGGCTAGCGGGAAACGAGCAGTTCTTC.

This clone occurred a few times. This chain uses TRBV18 with TRBJ1-1, with 8 bases that match TRBD1. Trimming took 0 bases from V and 9 from J; bases not matched to a gene: 12. The CDR3 contains 16 residues. Germline V lookup: CDR1 KGHSH, CDR2 LQKENI. The CDR3 region has the DNA TGTGCCAGCTCACCACCGAGGGCAGGGGGCACAAGCAAAGCTTTCTTT. The encoded protein is CASSPPRAGGTSKAFF. The full variable domain, with the rest looked up from reference TRBV18 and TRBJ1-1, is NAGVMQNPRHLVRRRGQEARLRCSPMKGHSHVYWYRQLPEEGLKFMVYLQKENIIDESGMPKERFSAEFPKEGPSILRIQQVVRGDSAAYFCASSPPRAGGTSKAFFGQGTRLTVV.

This rearrangement joins TRBV10-3 to TRBJ1-2; 7 nucleotides line up with TRBD1. The CDR3 contains 15 residues. With 6 bases clipped from V and 4 bases from J, the junction kept 11 bases outside the gene matches. Germline CDR1 ENHRY, CDR2 SYGVKD. The CDR3 coding sequence is TGTGCCATCAGCGAGGCGGGACAGCTGCTCTATGGCTACACCTTC. Protein: CAISEAGQLLYGYTF.

This clone has only a few counts. The CDR3: CASSQGHPNTGELFF. The CDR3 nucleotides read TGCGCCAGCAGCCAAGGACACCCGAACACCGGGGAGCTGTTTTTT. V and J are TRBV4-1 and TRBJ2-2; D unclear. Trimming took 1 base from V and 0 from J, leaving 6 bases between them. Germline V gene data show CDR1 as MGHRA and CDR2 as YSYEKL. The CDR3 runs to 15 residues.

The chain recombines TRBV6-1 with TRBJ2-7; TRBD2 aligns across 11 bases. This CDR3 contains 14 residues. V was pared by 8 bases and J by 3 bases, with 6 bases of the junction left unmatched. Germline V gives CDR1 MNHNS, CDR2 SASEGT. CDR3 protein: CASGRGLADYEQYF. The CDR3 DNA is TGTGCCAGCGGAAGGGGACTAGCGGACTACGAGCAGTACTTC.